Reported below is one T cell receptor (beta chain). Its antigen remains unknown. The PCR employed 60 Vbeta primers together with 13 Jbeta primers. Authors' processing steps: Roughly 73 million unique TCR beta chains, roughly 11 million of them shared, were counted by a later analysis. Only in-frame clones appear in the TCRdb table, and some are missing; sequencing was by immunoSEQ multiplex PCR. The D gene and trimming were derived from the DNA, and the V and J assignments and clone size from that table. The table records around 110,000 clones, approximately 80% of them present only once. These data are taken from a study of cytomegalovirus exposure and HLA in healthy donors. Study outcomes and limitations: HLA restriction was apparent for most CMV-associated TCR beta chains in a later analysis. In an earlier analysis, in some 600 donors, most V segments appeared productive either ~87% or ~30% of the time. Later analysis demonstrated an association between a missense DCLRE1C variant and TCR beta V- and J-gene trimming.

The CDR3 covers 16 residues. V was clipped by 7 bases and J by 4 bases; unmatched bases: 8. Germline CDR1 is ENHRY and CDR2 is SYGVKD. Sample: PBMCs. This sequence was found in a man over 45 in good health and CMV-seronegative. The rearrangement joins TRBV10-3 to TRBJ2-2, with 11 bases identical to TRBD2. The CDR3 nucleotides read TGTGCCATCACCGGACTAGCGGGCCTCCTCACCGGGGAGCTGTTTTTT. Its protein product is CAITGLAGLLTGELFF.